These 11 T cell receptor beta chains share one sample of origin, sequenced in a study of T cells in Graves' hyperthyroidism and ophthalmopathy. From RNA transcripts, TCR beta CDR3 regions were amplified. The HTBI primer set served for first-round RT-PCR of the TCR CDR3. A single record per CDR3 protein comes from TCRdb applying MiXCR to the multiplex PCR reads. The sample has a few hundred thousand distinct CDR3 sequences; 35% to 55% are singletons. Source material: peripheral blood or thyroid tissue (not recorded which). These receptors all stem from a woman in her late teens or twenties with Graves' hyperthyroidism.

The chain employs TRBV25-1 and TRBJ2-7; the match to TRBD2 covers 12 bases. V lost 0 bases, J lost 6 bases, and 6 bases stayed unmatched. Germline V gene data show CDR1 as MGHDK and CDR2 as SYGVNS. This CDR3 contains 16 residues. The CDR3 nucleotides are TGTGCCAGCAGTGAATATGCCGGACTAGCGGGATTCGAGCAGTACTTC. Translation: CASSEYAGLAGFEQYF.

The rearrangement uses TRBV9 and TRBJ2-2; 7 bases line up with TRBD2. CDR1 is SGDLS, CDR2 YYNGEE, per germline. V was clipped by 0 bases and J by 4 bases; unmatched bases: 6. The CDR3 runs 16 residues. Here the CDR3 DNA reads TGTGCCAGCAGCGTAGGGGCGGGAGTGTTCACCGGGGAGCTGTTTTTT. This translates into CASSVGAGVFTGELFF.

This clonotype showed up just a few times. The rearrangement joins TRBV15 to TRBJ2-7; D is perhaps TRBD1 or TRBD2 (6 bases each). The V and J ends lost 0 bases and 1 base respectively, with 16 bases between them. This CDR3 is built from 17 residues. The germline V gene has CDR1 LNHNV and CDR2 YYDKDF (reference sequence). Written as DNA, the CDR3 is TGTGCCACCAGCAGAGATCGGGTGGGGGGCTCTTCCTACGAGCAGTACTTC. Its translation: CATSRDRVGGSSYEQYF.

The chain employs TRBV12-3 or TRBV12-4 and TRBJ1-2, with D possibly TRBD1 on 5 matching bases. The CDR3 consists of 15 residues. V lost 5 bases and J 2 bases, leaving 15 bases between the germline ends. The CDR3 DNA reads as TGTGCCAGCAGTACCAGACAGAAGGGAAACTATGGCTACACCTTC. Its translation: CASSTRQKGNYGYTF.

The V and J genes are TRBV29-1 and TRBJ1-2; TRBD1 is a possible D gene (6 bases). The CDR3 is 13 residues long. The V gene lost 8 bases and the J gene lost 3 bases, with 16 bases spanning the gap. Germline CDR1 reads SQVTM; CDR2 reads ANQGSEA. CDR3 in DNA: TGCAGCCAAACAGGGAAATCTCACTATGGCTACACCTTC. Protein sequence: CSQTGKSHYGYTF.

The chain uses TRBV20-1 and TRBJ1-4; D remains unclear. Trimming removed 5 bases from V and 5 bases from J, with 9 bases in between. The CDR3 runs 12 residues. CDR1 DFQATT and CDR2 SNEGSKA come from the germline V gene (reference sequence). CDR3 sequence reads: CSARGPNEKLFF. CDR3 DNA sequence: TGCAGTGCTCGAGGGCCGAATGAAAAACTGTTTTTT.

The V call is TRBV9, the J call TRBJ2-7; TRBD2 might be the D (5 bases). The J call may be mistaken, given a closer DNA end match to TRBJ2-1. Germline V lookup: CDR1 SGDLS, CDR2 YYNGEE. This CDR3 spans 10 amino acids. CDR3 in amino acids: CASGGREQFF. DNA of the CDR3: TGTGCCAGCGGAGGAAGGGAGCAGTTCTTC.

This clonotype was seen a few times. This rearrangement joins TRBV3-1 to TRBJ2-6; no clear D. Germline V gene lookup returns CDR1 LGHDT and CDR2 YNNKEL (reference sequence). V was cut by 6 bases and J by 0 bases, with 9 bases left in between. The CDR3 is 15 residues long. The CDR3 here is CASRDANSGANVLTF. DNA for the CDR3: TGTGCCAGCAGGGACGCCAACTCTGGGGCCAACGTCCTGACTTTC. Variable domain in full (rest from reference TRBV3-1 and TRBJ2-6): DTAVSQTPKYLVTQMGNDKSIKCEQNLGHDTMYWYKQDSKKFLKIMFSYNNKELIINETVPNRFSPKSPDKAHLNLHINSLELGDSAVYFCASRDANSGANVLTFGAGSRLTVL.

The gene calls are TRBV12-3 or TRBV12-4 and TRBJ2-6, with D maybe TRBD1 (6 bases). The CDR3 is 16 amino acids. Trimming cost V 7 bases and J 2 bases, with 15 bases left between them. The CDR3 coding sequence is TGTGCCAGCAAACCGGCGGACAGAGCTGGGGCCAACGTCCTGACTTTC. Translation gives CASKPADRAGANVLTF.

This clonotype has a count of ten or more. The chain has TRBV12-3 or TRBV12-4 and TRBJ1-1; D gene uncertain. With 3 bases removed from V and 4 bases from J, the gap between germline ends came to 9 bases. The CDR3 is 13 residues long. This chain's CDR3 is CASSFFGFTEAFF. In nucleotides, the CDR3 is TGTGCCAGCAGTTTTTTTGGGTTCACTGAAGCTTTCTTT.

This clonotype was counted ten times or more. The chain is built from TRBV2 and TRBJ2-2; D remains unclear. Germline V gene lookup returns CDR1 SNHLY and CDR2 FYNNEI. The CDR3 has 13 amino acids. With 8 bases removed from V and 4 bases from J, the gap between germline ends came to 11 bases. The CDR3 DNA reads TGTGCCAGCGGAGTGAGGACCACCGGGGAGCTGTTTTTT. Translation: CASGVRTTGELFF.